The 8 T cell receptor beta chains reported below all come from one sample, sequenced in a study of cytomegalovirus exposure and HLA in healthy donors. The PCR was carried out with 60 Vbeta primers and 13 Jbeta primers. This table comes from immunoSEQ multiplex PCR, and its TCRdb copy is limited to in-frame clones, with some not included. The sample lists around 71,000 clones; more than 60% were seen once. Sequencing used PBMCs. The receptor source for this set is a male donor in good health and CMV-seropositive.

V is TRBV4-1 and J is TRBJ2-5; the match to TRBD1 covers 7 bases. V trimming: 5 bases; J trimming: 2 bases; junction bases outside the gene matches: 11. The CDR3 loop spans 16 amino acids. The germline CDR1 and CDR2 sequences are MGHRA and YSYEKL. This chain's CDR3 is CASSKKTGTVQETQYF. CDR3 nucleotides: TGCGCCAGCAGCAAAAAGACCGGGACAGTACAAGAGACCCAGTACTTC.

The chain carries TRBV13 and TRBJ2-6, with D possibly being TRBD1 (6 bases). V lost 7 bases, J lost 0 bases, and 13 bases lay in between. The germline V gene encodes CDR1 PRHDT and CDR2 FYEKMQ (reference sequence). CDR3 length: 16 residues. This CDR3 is CASNGQRYSGANVLTF. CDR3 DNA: TGTGCCAGCAACGGACAGCGATACTCTGGGGCCAACGTCCTGACTTTC.

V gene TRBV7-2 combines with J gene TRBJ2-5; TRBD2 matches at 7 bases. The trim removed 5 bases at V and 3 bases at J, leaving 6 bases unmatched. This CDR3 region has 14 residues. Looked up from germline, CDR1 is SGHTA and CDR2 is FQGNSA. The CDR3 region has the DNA TGTGCCAGCAGCCGGAGCGGGATAAAAGAGACCCAGTACTTC. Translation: CASSRSGIKETQYF.

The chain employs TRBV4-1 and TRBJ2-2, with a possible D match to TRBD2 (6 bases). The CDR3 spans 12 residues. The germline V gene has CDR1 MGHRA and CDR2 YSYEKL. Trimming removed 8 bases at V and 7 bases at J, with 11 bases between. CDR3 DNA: TGCGCCAGCCGGGGGTATGGCGGGGAGCTGTTTTTT. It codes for CASRGYGGELFF.

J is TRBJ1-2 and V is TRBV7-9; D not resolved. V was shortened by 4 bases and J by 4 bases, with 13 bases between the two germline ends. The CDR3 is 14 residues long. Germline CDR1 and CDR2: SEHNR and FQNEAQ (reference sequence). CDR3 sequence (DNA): TGTGCCAGCAGCTCCCCCCAGCGTCTCTATGGCTACACCTTC. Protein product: CASSSPQRLYGYTF.

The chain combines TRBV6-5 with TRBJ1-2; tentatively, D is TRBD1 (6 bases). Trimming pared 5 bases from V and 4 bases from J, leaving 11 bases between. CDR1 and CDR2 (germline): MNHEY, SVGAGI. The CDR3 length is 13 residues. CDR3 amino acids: CASSRGGPYGYTF. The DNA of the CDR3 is TGTGCCAGCAGTAGGGGGGGCCCCTATGGCTACACCTTC.

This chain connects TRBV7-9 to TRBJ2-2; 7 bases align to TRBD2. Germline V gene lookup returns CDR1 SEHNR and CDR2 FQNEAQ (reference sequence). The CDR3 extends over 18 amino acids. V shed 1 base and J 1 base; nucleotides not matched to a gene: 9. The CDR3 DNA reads TGTGCCAGCAGCTTAGGCGGGAGAGCGGGGAAGAACACCGGGGAGCTGTTTTTT. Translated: CASSLGGRAGKNTGELFF. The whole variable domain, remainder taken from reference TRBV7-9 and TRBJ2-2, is DTGVSQNPRHKITKRGQNVTFRCDPISEHNRLYWYRQTLGQGPEFLTYFQNEAQLEKSRLLSDRFSAERPKGSFSTLEIQRTEQGDSAMYLCASSLGGRAGKNTGELFFGEGSRLTVL.

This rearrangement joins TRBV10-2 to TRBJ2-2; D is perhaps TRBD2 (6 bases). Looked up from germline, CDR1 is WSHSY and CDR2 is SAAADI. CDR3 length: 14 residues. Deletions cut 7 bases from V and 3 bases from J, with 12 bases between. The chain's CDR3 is CASTPGLDTGELFF. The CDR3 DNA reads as TGCGCCAGCACCCCGGGACTTGACACCGGGGAGCTGTTTTTT.